Each of the 21 T cell receptor beta chains below was sequenced from the same sample in a study of T cells after yellow fever vaccination. TCRdb analysed the 5' RACE reads with MiXCR anew, one entry per CDR3 protein. The sample includes hundreds of thousands of distinct CDR3 sequences, around 12% of them seen just once. The sample consisted of PBMCs, taken on the day of the yellow fever booster vaccination. These receptors all come from a man aged 25-45 years who received the YFV17D yellow fever vaccine.

This clonotype occurred a few times. The rearrangement joins TRBV28 to TRBJ1-6; D unclear. This CDR3 spans 14 amino acids. With 5 bases removed from V and 9 bases from J, the gap between germline ends came to 14 bases. CDR1 is MDHEN and CDR2 is SYDVKM in the germline V gene. DNA of the CDR3: TGTGCCAGCAGTGAGACTTTTGGAGGTTCACCCCTCCACTTT. Protein: CASSETFGGSPLHF.

The chain couples TRBV20-1 to TRBJ2-1; a weak D match, TRBD2 (6 bases). Germline CDR1 is DFQATT and CDR2 is SNEGSKA (reference sequence). The CDR3 is 16 amino acids. The V end lost 0 bases, the J end lost 9 bases, and 21 bases lay between the germline ends. CDR3 DNA: TGCAGTGCTAGAGATGGACTCCCGCGACTAGGTCCTGAGCAGTTCTTC. Protein product: CSARDGLPRLGPEQFF.

V is TRBV12-3 or TRBV12-4 and J is TRBJ2-5; 8 bases match TRBD1. After removal of 2 bases from V and 4 bases from J, the junction contained 6 bases not matched to a gene. The CDR3 length is 15 residues. The CDR3 region has the DNA TGTGCCAGCAGTTTACGAACAGGGGGTAGAGAGACCCAGTACTTC. Its translation is CASSLRTGGRETQYF.

V gene TRBV12-3 or TRBV12-4 combines with J gene TRBJ1-1; possibly TRBD1 for D (5 bases). With 1 base removed from V and 3 bases from J, the gap between germline ends came to 15 bases. The CDR3 consists of 16 residues. The DNA of the CDR3 is TGTGCCAGCAGTTTAGTTGGCCAGGGTCGCCACACTGAAGCTTTCTTT. Translated: CASSLVGQGRHTEAFF.

This clonotype turned up a few times. This sequence joins TRBV27 and TRBJ1-2, with D maybe TRBD1 (6 bases). CDR3 length: 19 residues. In germline, CDR1 is MNHEY, CDR2 SMNVEV (reference sequence). The V and J ends lost 1 base and 1 base respectively, with 22 bases between them. The CDR3 sequence: CASSLFRGGALPDNYGYTF. DNA for the CDR3: TGTGCCAGCAGTTTATTTAGGGGGGGGGCGCTGCCAGATAACTATGGCTACACCTTC.

The rearrangement links TRBV6-5 to TRBJ1-5, with D possibly being TRBD1 (6 bases). Trimming pared 0 bases from V and 7 bases from J, leaving 22 bases between. Germline CDR1 MNHEY, CDR2 SVGAGI. This CDR3 comprises 18 residues. The CDR3, as DNA: TGTGCCAGCAGTTACTCGAGGGGGGACACTATCCTAGGACAGCCCCAGCATTTT. Encoded protein: CASSYSRGDTILGQPQHF.

CDR3 in amino acids: CASSLVATILSGANVLTF. CDR3 in DNA: TGTGCCAGCAGCTTAGTCGCGACTATCCTCTCCGGGGCCAACGTCCTGACTTTC. The chain uses TRBV7-2 and TRBJ2-6, with a weak D call TRBD2 (5 bases). V lost 1 base and J 4 bases, leaving 17 bases between the germline ends. The CDR3 has 18 residues. In germline, CDR1 is SGHTA, CDR2 FQGNSA.

The chain uses TRBV7-2 and TRBJ2-3; D perhaps matches TRBD1 (6 bases). Per germline, CDR1 SGHTA and CDR2 FQGNSA. V lost 5 bases to trimming and J lost 0 bases, with 15 bases between them. The CDR3 is 16 residues long. The CDR3 region has the DNA TGTGCCAGCAGCCCCTGGACAGCGCCTAGCACAGATACGCAGTATTTT. This sequence encodes CASSPWTAPSTDTQYF.

The CDR3 DNA reads as TGTGCCAGCAACTCACTCGGGACAGAAGAGACCCAGTACTTC. Translated, it gives CASNSLGTEETQYF. V and J are TRBV7-2 and TRBJ2-5, with 7 bases that match TRBD1. There are 14 residues in the CDR3. In germline, CDR1 is SGHTA, CDR2 FQGNSA. V lost 7 bases to trimming and J lost 3 bases; unmatched junction nucleotides: 8.

There are a few counts of this clonotype. The rearrangement links TRBV6-1 to TRBJ2-7; possibly TRBD1 for D (6 bases). This CDR3 is built from 14 residues. Looked up from germline, CDR1 is MNHNS and CDR2 is SASEGT. Trimming took 11 bases from V and 3 from J, leaving 20 bases between them. CDR3 sequence: CAANRAGENYEQYF. In DNA, the CDR3 is TGTGCCGCAAACCGGGCAGGGGAAAACTACGAGCAGTACTTC.

In its sample, this clonotype was seen a few times. DNA of the CDR3: TGTGCCAGCAGTCATAGCGGGATAATAGCAGATACGCAGTATTTT. Its translation is CASSHSGIIADTQYF. The chain uses TRBV12-3 or TRBV12-4 and TRBJ2-3, with 8 bases fitting TRBD2. The CDR3 length is 15 residues. V dropped 5 bases and J dropped 4; count of bases not matched to a gene: 8.

This clonotype was counted a few times. The chain employs TRBV28 and TRBJ2-1; 7 bases fit TRBD2. In germline, CDR1 is MDHEN, CDR2 SYDVKM. There are 14 residues in the CDR3. The V gene end was trimmed by 4 bases and the J gene end by 4 bases; junction bases not matched to a gene: 4. The CDR3 loop is CASSYPSGYNEQFF. The CDR3 coding sequence is TGTGCCAGCAGTTACCCTAGCGGTTACAATGAGCAGTTCTTC.

J is TRBJ2-1 and V is TRBV10-3, with 7 bases fitting TRBD1. Trimming cost V 4 bases and J 7 bases; bases outside gene matches: 10. The CDR3 contains 15 residues. Germline V gives CDR1 ENHRY, CDR2 SYGVKD. Written as DNA, the CDR3 is TGTGCCATCAGTGGGGGACAGCCTTTGTTTAATGAGCAGTTCTTC. It codes for CAISGGQPLFNEQFF.

This clonotype turned up a few times. The rearrangement joins TRBV5-4 to TRBJ1-2, with D possibly TRBD1 on 6 matching bases. The germline CDR1 and CDR2 sequences are SGHNT and YYREEE (reference sequence). V was pared by 4 bases and J by 4 bases, with 20 bases between. This CDR3 spans 16 amino acids. CDR3 DNA sequence: TGTGCCAGCAGCCTCGTTGTGGACAGCGGCCTCTATGGCTACACCTTC. Protein: CASSLVVDSGLYGYTF.

This clonotype has only a few counts. This sequence joins TRBV9 and TRBJ2-7, with D maybe TRBD1 (5 bases). The germline CDR1 and CDR2 sequences are SGDLS and YYNGEE. Trimming pared 2 bases from V and 2 bases from J, leaving 8 bases between. The length of the CDR3 is 13 residues. Written as DNA, the CDR3 is TGTGCCAGCAGCGTGGGGCAGACCTACGAGCAGTACTTC. Encoded protein: CASSVGQTYEQYF.

This clonotype was observed a handful of times. The chain carries TRBV3-1 and TRBJ2-4; TRBD2 aligns across 7 bases. Trimming took 1 base from V and 16 from J; bases not matched to a gene: 7. CDR3 length: 12 residues. Germline CDR1 is LGHDT and CDR2 is YNNKEL (reference sequence). CDR3 DNA: TGTGCCAGCAGCCAAGGGACTAGTTCCGGTTACTTC. Protein sequence: CASSQGTSSGYF.

The chain uses TRBV24-1 and TRBJ1-1; 9 bases map to TRBD1. The V segment lost 11 bases and the J segment 2 bases; nucleotides outside the gene matches: 26. This CDR3 spans 20 amino acids. CDR1 is KGHDR, CDR2 SFDVKD, per germline. The CDR3 protein is CARDRAEARTVFYPNTEAFF. The CDR3 DNA is TGTGCCAGGGACAGGGCGGAGGCGCGTACTGTGTTCTACCCCAACACTGAAGCTTTCTTT.

This clonotype was counted between two and nine times. J is TRBJ1-2 and V is TRBV19; possible D gene TRBD1, 5 bases. The V gene's germline CDR1 is LNHDA and CDR2 SQIVND (reference sequence). The ends were cut back, 2 bases at V and 6 bases at J, with 13 bases in the middle. This CDR3 has 14 residues. DNA of the CDR3: TGTGCCAGTAGTATATATCCAGGGAGGCATGGCTACACCTTC. Protein sequence: CASSIYPGRHGYTF. The variable domain in full, completed from reference TRBV19 and TRBJ1-2, reads DGGITQSPKYLFRKEGQNVTLSCEQNLNHDAMYWYRQDPGQGLRLIYYSQIVNDFQKGDIAEGYSVSREKKESFPLTVTSAQKNPTAFYLCASSIYPGRHGYTFGSGTRLTVV.

This clonotype appeared a few times. This chain connects TRBV12-2 to TRBJ2-2; the table's D call of TRBD1 was not tested on the DNA. TRBV12-2 has pseudogene status. The CDR3 covers 13 residues. The CDR3 nucleotides read TGTGCAAGTCGCTCCGCCCCCACCGGGGAGCTGTTTTTT. It yields the protein CASRSAPTGELFF.

The sample holds a few counts of this clonotype. The CDR3 reads CASSQEGSGRDTQYF. The CDR3 bases are TGTGCCAGCAGCCAAGAAGGTAGCGGGAGAGATACGCAGTATTTT. This chain links TRBV14 with TRBJ2-3; 9 bases match TRBD2. There are 15 residues in the CDR3. After removal of 0 bases from V and 5 bases from J, the junction contained 3 bases not matched to a gene. CDR1 and CDR2 (germline): SGHDN, FVKESK.

V usage is TRBV18 and J usage is TRBJ2-2; D ambiguous. Germline CDR1 is KGHSH and CDR2 is LQKENI. This CDR3 has 14 amino acids. Trimming left V 3 bases short and J 2 bases short, with 7 bases between. CDR3 sequence: CASSPPPNTGELFF. In DNA, the CDR3 is TGTGCCAGCTCACCGCCGCCAAACACCGGGGAGCTGTTTTTT.